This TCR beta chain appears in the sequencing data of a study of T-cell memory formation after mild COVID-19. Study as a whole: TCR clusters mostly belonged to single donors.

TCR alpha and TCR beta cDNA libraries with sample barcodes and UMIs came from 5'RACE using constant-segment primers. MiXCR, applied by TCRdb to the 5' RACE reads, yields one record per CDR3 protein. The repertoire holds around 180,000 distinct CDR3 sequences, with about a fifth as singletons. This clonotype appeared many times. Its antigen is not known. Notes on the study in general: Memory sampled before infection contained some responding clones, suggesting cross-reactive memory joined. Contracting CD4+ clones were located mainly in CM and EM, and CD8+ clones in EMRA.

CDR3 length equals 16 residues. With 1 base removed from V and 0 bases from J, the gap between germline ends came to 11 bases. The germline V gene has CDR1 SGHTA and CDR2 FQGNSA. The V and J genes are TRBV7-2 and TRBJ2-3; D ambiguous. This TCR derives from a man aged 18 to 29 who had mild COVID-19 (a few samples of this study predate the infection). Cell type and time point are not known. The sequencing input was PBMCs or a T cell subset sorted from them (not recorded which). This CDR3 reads CASSLDYGSSTDTQYF. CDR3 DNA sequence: TGTGCCAGCAGCTTAGATTACGGCAGCAGCACAGATACGCAGTATTTT.